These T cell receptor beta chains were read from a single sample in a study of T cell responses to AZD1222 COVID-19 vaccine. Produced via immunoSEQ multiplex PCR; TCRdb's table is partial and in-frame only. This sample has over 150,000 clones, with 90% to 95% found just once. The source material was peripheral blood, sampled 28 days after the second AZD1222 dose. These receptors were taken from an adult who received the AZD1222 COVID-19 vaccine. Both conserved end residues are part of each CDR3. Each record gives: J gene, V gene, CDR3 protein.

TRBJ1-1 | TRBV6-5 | CASRVDLGGISEAFF
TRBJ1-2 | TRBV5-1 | CASSWDSYGYTF
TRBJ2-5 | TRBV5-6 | CASSLFQGTETQYF
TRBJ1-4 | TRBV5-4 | CASSPGPTTEKLFF
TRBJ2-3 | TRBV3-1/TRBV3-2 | CASSQDPGSDTQYF
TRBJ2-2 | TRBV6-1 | CASSDSSGAAGTGELFF
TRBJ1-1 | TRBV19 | CASSAYESSEAFF
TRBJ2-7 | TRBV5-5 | CASSSLLNRYEQYF
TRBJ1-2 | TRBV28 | CASSLLQGSANYGYTF
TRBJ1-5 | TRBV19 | CASSMTDHQPQHF
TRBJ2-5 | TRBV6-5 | CASSKTVQETQYF